Below, 21 T cell receptor beta chains from the same sample are listed, as sequenced in a study of CD8+ T cells in alopecia areata. The treatment here: oral pan-JAK inhibitor, 5-10 mg twice daily. Following RNA extraction, reverse transcription yielded cDNA that acted as the sequencing template. Repertoires were generated with immunoSEQ multiplex PCR, while TCRdb's copy carries only in-frame clones and drops some. The table shows hundreds of thousands of clones, with 60% occurring only once. The sample was CD4+ T cells sorted from blood, taken at week 52, from a patient treated with tofacitinib. These receptors were obtained from a human donor with alopecia areata.

CDR3 residues: CASKLQGPGGYTF. For the CDR3, the DNA is TGTGCCAGCAAGCTCCAGGGACCCGGGGGCTACACCTTC. The chain combines TRBV5-6 with TRBJ1-2; weak D call: TRBD1 (5 bases). From germline, CDR1 is SGHDT and CDR2 YYEEEE. The CDR3 has 13 amino acids. Deletions cut 6 bases from V and 8 bases from J, with 17 bases between.

This clone was observed a few times. V is TRBV29-1 and J is TRBJ2-5, with D perhaps TRBD2 (6 bases). V dropped 5 bases and J dropped 7 bases, with 17 bases sitting between them. This CDR3 is 13 amino acids long. From germline, CDR1 is SQVTM and CDR2 ANQGSEA. The CDR3 reads CSVTGRSGGTQYF. In DNA form, the CDR3 reads TGCAGCGTTACGGGGCGTTCCGGGGGGACCCAGTACTTC.

The chain couples TRBV25-1 to TRBJ2-7; no clear D. V gave up 4 bases and J gave up 1 base, with 8 bases separating them. The germline V gene has CDR1 MGHDK and CDR2 SYGVNS. This CDR3 contains 13 residues. CDR3 loop: CASSAAPSYEQYF. For the CDR3, the DNA is TGTGCCAGCAGTGCCGCCCCTTCCTACGAGCAGTACTTC.

The chain employs TRBV7-2 and TRBJ2-4, with a possible D match to TRBD1 (6 bases). CDR1 and CDR2 (germline): SGHTA, FQGNSA. The CDR3 totals 15 residues. Trimming took 10 bases from V and 0 from J, leaving 16 bases between them. This CDR3 reads CATAGQSIAKNIQYF. Written as DNA, the CDR3 is TGTGCCACCGCTGGACAGTCAATAGCCAAAAACATTCAGTACTTC.

In this sample, this clone turned up a few times. As DNA, the CDR3 is TGTGCCAGCAGTCCAGGCAGGGCCAACGTCCTGACTTTC. This translates into CASSPGRANVLTF. The chain links TRBV2 to TRBJ2-6; D gene ambiguous. Germline-derived CDR1 and CDR2 are SNHLY and FYNNEI. Trimming stripped 5 bases from V and 5 bases from J, with 7 bases between. The CDR3 is 13 amino acids. The whole variable domain, remainder taken from reference TRBV2 and TRBJ2-6, is EPEVTQTPSHQVTQMGQEVILRCVPISNHLYFYWYRQILGQKVEFLVSFYNNEISEKSEIFDDQFSVERPDGSNFTLKIRSTKLEDSAMYFCASSPGRANVLTFGAGSRLTVL.

This chain uses TRBV30 with TRBJ2-2; 8 bases map to TRBD2. CDR1 and CDR2 from the germline V gene are GTSNPN and SVGIG (reference sequence). The CDR3 is 13 amino acids. J gave up 6 bases and V 5 bases, and 5 bases lay outside the gene matches. The CDR3 spells CAWGTGGPGELFF. As DNA, the CDR3 is TGTGCCTGGGGAACGGGAGGGCCCGGGGAGCTGTTTTTT.

J is TRBJ1-5 and V is TRBV2, with D maybe TRBD1 (5 bases). Looked up from germline, CDR1 is SNHLY and CDR2 is FYNNEI. Deletions cut 3 bases from V and 9 bases from J, with 12 bases between. The CDR3 spans 13 residues. As DNA, the CDR3 is TGTGCCAGCAGTGACAGGGAGGGGAGGCCCCAGCATTTT. It codes for CASSDREGRPQHF.

The chain links TRBV18 to TRBJ2-7; TRBD1 might be the D (5 bases). Germline assignment: CDR1 KGHSH and CDR2 LQKENI. V shed 4 bases and J shed 7 bases, with 14 bases lying between them. The length of the CDR3 is 13 residues. The CDR3 DNA reads as TGTGCCAGCTCACAGGGTAGGGGCCGGGAGCAGTACTTC. Protein sequence: CASSQGRGREQYF.

This chain links TRBV27 with TRBJ2-1; D is possibly TRBD1 (6 bases). CDR1 MNHEY and CDR2 SMNVEV come from the germline V gene (reference sequence). This CDR3 has 11 residues. The ends were cut back, 10 bases at V and 9 bases at J, with 13 bases in the middle. CDR3 residues: CATRKGVEQFF. CDR3 nucleotides: TGTGCCACCCGCAAGGGGGTTGAGCAGTTCTTC.

This chain uses TRBV6-1 with TRBJ2-1, with TRBD2 matching over 7 bases. CDR1 is MNHNS, CDR2 SASEGT, per germline. The CDR3 extends over 16 amino acids. V dropped 0 bases and J dropped 7; count of bases not matched to a gene: 9. The CDR3, as DNA: TGTGCCAGCAGTGAAGCGCGACACGCCGGGGGGAATGAGCAGTTCTTC. Amino acids: CASSEARHAGGNEQFF.

J is TRBJ2-5 and V is TRBV11-2; D uncertain. Germline V gene data show CDR1 as SGHAT and CDR2 as FQNNGV. V was shortened by 5 bases and J by 2 bases, with 15 bases between the two germline ends. This CDR3 region has 15 residues. CDR3 bases: TGTGCCAGCAGCGTAATACTCGCGGCTCAAGAGACCCAGTACTTC. The encoded protein is CASSVILAAQETQYF.

The chain couples TRBV14 to TRBJ2-3; no reliable D call. V shed 7 bases and J shed 0 bases, with 11 bases lying between them. The CDR3 totals 14 residues. Germline-derived CDR1 and CDR2 are SGHDN and FVKESK. CDR3 coding DNA: TGTGCCAGCAACCCCTCACTTAGCACAGATACGCAGTATTTT. Translating gives CASNPSLSTDTQYF.

This sequence joins TRBV6-1 and TRBJ2-3; D might be TRBD2 (6 bases). The CDR3 covers 14 residues. Trimming removed 6 bases at V and 4 bases at J, with 14 bases between. The germline V gene has CDR1 MNHNS and CDR2 SASEGT. The CDR3 sequence: CASRRRDSADTQYF. CDR3 sequence (DNA): TGTGCCAGCAGACGCCGGGACTCAGCAGATACGCAGTATTTT.

The chain recombines TRBV13 with TRBJ2-7, with 7 nucleotides matching TRBD1. The CDR3 is made up of 15 amino acids. Germline assignment: CDR1 PRHDT and CDR2 FYEKMQ (reference sequence). Unmatched junction bases numbered 8, after V lost 4 bases and J lost 2 bases. CDR3: CASSSRQGNTYEQYF. Here the CDR3 DNA reads TGTGCCAGCAGCTCTAGACAGGGAAACACCTACGAGCAGTACTTC.

The chain carries TRBV30 and TRBJ1-2; TRBD1 might be the D (5 bases). Trimming took off 2 bases at V and 6 bases at J, with 16 bases between the two ends. Germline-derived CDR1 and CDR2 are GTSNPN and SVGIG (reference sequence). The CDR3 is 14 residues long. Written as DNA, the CDR3 is TGTGCCTGGAGTACTGGGGGATTAACAGATGGCTACACCTTC. Its protein is CAWSTGGLTDGYTF. The whole variable domain, filled in from reference TRBV30 and TRBJ1-2, reads SQTIHQWPATLVQPVGSPLSLECTVEGTSNPNLYWYRQAAGRGLQLLFYSVGIGQISSEVPQNLSASRPQDRQFILSSKKLLLSDSGFYLCAWSTGGLTDGYTFGSGTRLTVV.

Only a few counts were recorded for this clone. The rearrangement joins TRBV7-2 to TRBJ2-5; D call uncertain. The CDR3 contains 13 residues. The germline CDR1 and CDR2 sequences are SGHTA and FQGNSA. V lost 1 base and J 4 bases, leaving 7 bases between the germline ends. The CDR3 loop reads CASSLDGPETQYF. The CDR3 coding sequence is TGTGCCAGCAGCTTAGACGGGCCAGAGACCCAGTACTTC.

The chain combines TRBV30 with TRBJ2-7; the D gene could be TRBD1 or TRBD2 (5 bases each). Trimming stripped 4 bases from V and 0 bases from J, with 16 bases between. The V gene's germline CDR1 is GTSNPN and CDR2 SVGIG (reference sequence). CDR3 size: 15 residues. The CDR3 nucleotides read TGTGCCTGGACCGAGGGGACCGCCAGCTCCTACGAGCAGTACTTC. Amino acids: CAWTEGTASSYEQYF.

The rearrangement links TRBV4-2 to TRBJ1-1, with 9 bases fitting TRBD1. Germline CDR1 reads LGHNA; CDR2 reads YNFKEQ. Germline trimming cut 0 bases from V and 4 bases from J; bases unmatched to any gene: 3. This CDR3 has 15 amino acids. CDR3 loop: CASSQDWGQGTEAFF. The CDR3 nucleotides are TGTGCCAGCAGCCAAGATTGGGGACAGGGCACTGAAGCTTTCTTT.

The chain combines TRBV6-6 with TRBJ1-1; D uncertain. Germline assignment: CDR1 MNHNY and CDR2 SVGAGI (reference sequence). Trimming took off 6 bases at V and 1 base at J, with 3 bases between the two ends. This CDR3 is built from 11 residues. The CDR3 coding sequence is TGTGCCAGCAGGGCGAACACTGAAGCTTTCTTT. This gives the protein CASRANTEAFF.

The rearrangement uses TRBV4-2 and TRBJ1-1, with no clear D. Trimming pared 4 bases from V and 0 bases from J, leaving 9 bases between. The length of the CDR3 is 14 residues. Germline loops: CDR1 LGHNA, CDR2 YNFKEQ. In DNA, the CDR3 is TGTGCCAGCAGCCCGAACAGTATGAACACTGAAGCTTTCTTT. As protein: CASSPNSMNTEAFF.

This clone was seen a handful of times. The chain joins TRBV2 to TRBJ2-2; D possibly uses TRBD1 or TRBD2 (5 bases each). CDR1 SNHLY and CDR2 FYNNEI come from the germline V gene. The ends were cut back, 11 bases at V and 4 bases at J, with 17 bases in the middle. This CDR3 comprises 14 residues. DNA for the CDR3: TGTGCCGGCAACCCCCAGGGACCCACCGGGGAGCTGTTTTTT. This sequence encodes CAGNPQGPTGELFF.